This T cell receptor beta chain was obtained from a study of T cell changes during pregnancy in multiple sclerosis. Clones were read by immunoSEQ multiplex PCR, and TCRdb kept only the in-frame ones, dropping some. The data show 85,000 to 120,000 clones, with more than 80% seen just once and 1.6% held by the top ten. V dropped 6 bases and J dropped 7; count of bases not matched to a gene: 8. Germline CDR1 MDHEN, CDR2 SYDVKM. The CDR3 runs 14 residues. There are a few counts of this clone. This receptor was identified in a female donor with multiple sclerosis, enrolled in a pregnancy study. The chain recombines TRBV28 with TRBJ1-4; TRBD1 matches at 7 bases. This sample comprised peripheral blood, obtained before pregnancy. The CDR3 loop reads CASRLTGVGEKLFF. In DNA form, the CDR3 reads TGTGCCAGCAGACTAACAGGGGTTGGTGAAAAACTGTTTTTT. The complete variable domain, with remaining parts taken from reference TRBV28 and TRBJ1-4, reads DVKVTQSSRYLVKRTGEKVFLECVQDMDHENMFWYRQDPGLGLRLIYFSYDVKMKEKGDIPEGYSVSREKKERFSLILESASTNQTSMYLCASRLTGVGEKLFFGSGTQLSVL.